These 17 T cell receptor beta chains originate from one sample sequenced in a study of early T cells in non-severe SARS-CoV-2 infection. TCRdb analysed the 5' RACE reads with MiXCR anew, one entry per CDR3 protein. The sample records about 48,000 distinct CDR3 sequences, 7.7% being singletons. The sequencing input was whole blood. These receptors all come from an adult who was a healthcare worker with PCR-confirmed SARS-CoV-2 infection or an uninfected control (not recorded which).

Ten or more counts support this clonotype. V is TRBV3-1 and J is TRBJ2-1; 9 bases are a match to TRBD2. This CDR3 comprises 15 residues. The junction had 4 bases not matched to a gene; V was cut back by 0 bases and J by 7 bases. CDR1 LGHDT and CDR2 YNNKEL come from the germline V gene (reference sequence). CDR3 nucleotide sequence: TGTGCCAGCAGCCAAGAGGTAGCGGGGGCGAATGAGCAGTTCTTC. This encodes CASSQEVAGANEQFF.

This clonotype was counted ten times or more. V usage is TRBV3-1 and J usage is TRBJ2-7; no reliable D call. The V end was cut by 2 bases, the J end by 6 bases, with 11 bases between. Germline loops: CDR1 LGHDT, CDR2 YNNKEL (reference sequence). The CDR3 is 13 residues long. In DNA, the CDR3 is TGTGCCAGCAGCCAACTTCAAGCAGGCGAGCAGTACTTC. Protein: CASSQLQAGEQYF.

The CDR3 sequence: CASSPVGQANYEQYF. DNA for the CDR3: TGTGCCAGCTCACCAGTGGGACAGGCCAACTACGAGCAGTACTTC. The J gene is TRBJ2-7, the V gene TRBV18; 8 bases match TRBD1. Germline CDR1 KGHSH, CDR2 LQKENI. The CDR3 is 15 amino acids. After removal of 2 bases from V and 3 bases from J, the junction contained 6 bases not matched to a gene.

In its sample, this clonotype was seen many times. The V gene is TRBV20-1, the J gene TRBJ1-3; no reliable D call. The germline CDR1 and CDR2 sequences are DFQATT and SNEGSKA (reference sequence). V lost 1 base and J lost 6, with 13 bases in between. The CDR3 contains 14 residues. The CDR3: CSARGGDSENTIYF. The CDR3 nucleotides read TGCAGTGCTAGAGGAGGAGACTCAGAAAACACCATATATTTT.

The table lists this clonotype with a few counts. The genes are TRBV7-9 and TRBJ1-4; D not resolved. This CDR3 is built from 15 residues. The V end was cut by 3 bases, the J end by 0 bases, with 8 bases between. Germline assignment: CDR1 SEHNR and CDR2 FQNEAQ (reference sequence). The CDR3 reads CASSFPATTNEKLFF. DNA of the CDR3: TGTGCCAGCAGCTTCCCGGCTACAACTAATGAAAAACTGTTTTTT.

This chain uses TRBV20-1 with TRBJ1-2; unclear D gene. The CDR3 is 14 amino acids. V lost 1 base, J lost 2 bases, and 11 bases lay in between. The germline V gene has CDR1 DFQATT and CDR2 SNEGSKA (reference sequence). DNA of the CDR3: TGCAGTGCTAGAGGGGGATCCCTCAACTATGGCTACACCTTC. Translating it yields CSARGGSLNYGYTF.

This clonotype occurred many times. The chain carries TRBV20-1 and TRBJ1-5; a weak D match, TRBD1 (6 bases). The ends were cut back, 5 bases at V and 9 bases at J, with 14 bases in the middle. The CDR3 has 12 residues. Germline CDR1 reads DFQATT; CDR2 reads SNEGSKA (reference sequence). The CDR3 coding sequence is TGCAGTGCTGAAACCAGGGGCCGGCCCCAGCATTTT. Translated: CSAETRGRPQHF.

This clonotype appeared a few times. The chain links TRBV10-3 to TRBJ1-5, with 9 bases identical to TRBD1. CDR1 is ENHRY and CDR2 is SYGVKD in the germline V gene. The CDR3 runs 14 residues. After removal of 6 bases from V and 5 bases from J, the junction contained 5 bases not matched to a gene. CDR3 sequence: CAISKGQGDQPQHF. CDR3 DNA sequence: TGTGCCATCAGCAAGGGACAGGGAGATCAGCCCCAGCATTTT.

This clonotype was seen at least ten times. This rearrangement joins TRBV18 to TRBJ1-5; D is unclear. The CDR3 extends over 13 amino acids. Per the germline V gene, CDR1 is KGHSH and CDR2 is LQKENI. Deletions cut 6 bases from V and 6 bases from J, with 12 bases between. The CDR3 reads CASSPTLVQPQHF. CDR3 DNA sequence: TGTGCCAGCTCCCCGACGCTAGTTCAGCCCCAGCATTTT.

This clonotype was detected many times. The chain joins TRBV4-2 to TRBJ2-1; D uncertain. Deletions cut 0 bases from V and 4 bases from J, with 13 bases between. Germline V CDR1 and CDR2: LGHNA, YNFKEQ. The CDR3 runs 16 residues. CDR3 protein: CASSQEVSEIYNEQFF. The CDR3 region has the DNA TGTGCCAGCAGCCAAGAGGTCAGCGAAATATACAATGAGCAGTTCTTC.

The rearrangement links TRBV29-1 to TRBJ1-5; D gene uncertain. The CDR3 has 13 amino acids. CDR1 and CDR2 from the germline V gene are SQVTM and ANQGSEA. V lost 6 bases to trimming and J lost 0 bases, with 9 bases between them. The CDR3 nucleotides read TGCAGCGTGAGGACGGATAGCAATCAGCCCCAGCATTTT. Its protein product is CSVRTDSNQPQHF.

This clonotype was recorded at least ten times. J is TRBJ1-5 and V is TRBV12-3 or TRBV12-4; 8 bases are a match to TRBD1. J gave up 0 bases and V 3 bases, and 4 bases lay outside the gene matches. CDR3 size: 16 residues. The CDR3 sequence is CASSFGTGVSNQPQHF. The CDR3 DNA follows: TGTGCCAGCAGTTTCGGGACAGGCGTTAGCAATCAGCCCCAGCATTTT.

CDR3: CASRPDRGDTQYF. The CDR3 nucleotides read TGTGCCAGCAGGCCGGACAGGGGAGATACGCAGTATTTT. The chain couples TRBV2 to TRBJ2-3; 9 bases map to TRBD1. Germline trimming cut 6 bases from V and 5 bases from J; bases unmatched to any gene: 3. Germline V gene sequence: CDR1 SNHLY, CDR2 FYNNEI. The CDR3 spans 13 residues.

A few counts support this clonotype. The genes are TRBV7-6 and TRBJ1-1; D is ambiguous. Germline V CDR1 and CDR2: SGHVS, FNYEAQ. The CDR3 totals 15 residues. Trimming pared 0 bases from V and 5 bases from J, leaving 13 bases between. The CDR3 reads CASSLALGMRTEAFF. CDR3 bases: TGTGCCAGCAGCTTAGCGCTCGGAATGAGGACTGAAGCTTTCTTT.

This clonotype was seen repeatedly, ten times or more. This chain uses TRBV6-5 with TRBJ1-1, with 8 bases fitting TRBD1. The germline V gene has CDR1 MNHEY and CDR2 SVGAGI. V gave up 8 bases and J gave up 4 bases; unmatched junction bases: 6. The CDR3 extends over 13 amino acids. CDR3: CASHDRGATEAFF. Written as DNA, the CDR3 is TGTGCCAGCCATGACAGGGGAGCCACTGAAGCTTTCTTT.

This clonotype was observed many times. The rearrangement links TRBV21-1 to TRBJ1-1; TRBD1 is the table's D call, not checked against the DNA. TRBV21-1 is an annotated pseudogene. CDR3 length: 14 residues. CDR3 sequence (DNA): TGTGCCAGCAGCAAAGCAGACAGGGACACTGAAGCTTTCTTT. This encodes CASSKADRDTEAFF.

This clonotype was seen at least ten times. The V gene is TRBV12-3 or TRBV12-4, the J gene TRBJ1-4; tentative D call: TRBD1 (5 bases). The CDR3 loop spans 14 amino acids. V was trimmed by 5 bases and J by 7 bases, leaving 14 bases between them. The CDR3 DNA reads TGTGCCAGCAGTCATCCATCGGGGCCTGAAAAACTGTTTTTT. This translates into CASSHPSGPEKLFF.